Listed below are T cell receptor beta chains from one sample, sequenced in a study of high-grade serous ovarian cancer treatment subgroups. Libraries were prepared by immunoSEQ multiplex PCR; TCRdb keeps only in-frame clonotypes and omits some of them. The sample lists tens of thousands of clones, under 90% occurring once. Input material: tumor tissue. These receptors all stem from a human donor with high-grade serous ovarian cancer. Both conserved end residues are part of each CDR3. A D gene is named only where the DNA matches it firmly. Clone size is shown for a subset of rows, as once, few, many or a class of expanded clone.

TRBJ2-7 - - 15 TRBV28 CASSLRRLKTYEQYF TGTGCCAGCAGTTTACGGCGTCTGAAAACCTACGAGCAGTACTTC
TRBJ2-4 TRBD1 - 15 TRBV6-5 CASSRTGDVKNIQYF TGTGCCAGCAGCCGGACAGGGGATGTCAAAAACATTCAGTACTTC
TRBJ2-5 - - 13 TRBV27 CASTRGPQGTQYF TGTGCCAGCACCAGGGGACCCCAAGGGACCCAGTACTTC
TRBJ2-7 - - 13 TRBV25-1 CASRSQGSYEQYF TGTGCCAGCCGTTCTCAGGGATCCTACGAGCAGTACTTC
TRBJ1-2 - - 13 TRBV28 CASSLQGRGSYTF TGTGCCAGCAGTTTACAGGGGCGCGGTAGCTACACCTTC
TRBJ1-1 - - 14 TRBV19 CASGGGLLNTEAFF TGTGCCAGTGGGGGCGGATTACTGAACACTGAAGCTTTCTTT
TRBJ2-1 - - 13 TRBV18 CASSPLTKNEQFF TGTGCCAGCTCACCATTAACAAAGAATGAGCAGTTCTTC
TRBJ2-5 - once 13 TRBV2 CASSGRAQETQYF TGTGCCAGCAGTGGCCGGGCCCAAGAGACCCAGTACTTC
TRBJ2-5 TRBD2 - 18 TRBV13 CASSPRDNSGSPQGTQYF TGTGCCAGCAGCCCCCGGGACAACAGCGGGAGTCCCCAAGGGACCCAGTACTTC
TRBJ2-5 - - 14 TRBV4-1 CASSPGVVVETQYF TGCGCCAGCAGCCCGGGGGTTGTCGTCGAGACCCAGTACTTC
TRBJ1-4 - few 13 TRBV4-2 CASSQDQGEKLFF TGTGCCAGCAGCCAAGACCAGGGGGAAAAACTGTTTTTT
TRBJ2-5 - - 15 TRBV5-4 CASSQPGLSQETQYF TGTGCCAGCAGCCAACCTGGACTCTCCCAAGAGACCCAGTACTTC
TRBJ1-1 - - 15 TRBV7-9 CASSLDSGKNTEAFF TGTGCCAGCAGCTTAGATTCGGGGAAGAACACTGAAGCTTTCTTT
TRBJ2-7 - - 13 TRBV9 CASSVDGANEQYF TGTGCCAGCAGCGTAGATGGGGCTAACGAGCAGTACTTC
TRBJ2-5 TRBD1 few 16 TRBV28 CASSTSRDRARETQYF TGTGCCAGCAGCACCTCCCGGGACAGGGCTAGGGAGACCCAGTACTTC
TRBJ1-2 - few 16 TRBV15 CATSRVTWKGDYGYTF TGTGCCACCAGCAGAGTGACTTGGAAGGGGGACTATGGCTACACCTTC
TRBJ1-1 - - 14 TRBV5-5 CASTVGQMNTEAFF TGTGCCAGCACCGTCGGACAGATGAACACTGAAGCTTTCTTT
TRBJ2-1 TRBD1 - 16 TRBV15 CATSRISRTGDNEQFF TGTGCCACCAGCAGAATCAGTCGGACAGGGGACAATGAGCAGTTCTTC
TRBJ2-7 - - 18 TRBV28 CASSFRRVGGDIPYEQYF TGTGCCAGCAGTTTCAGGAGGGTCGGAGGGGACATCCCCTACGAGCAGTACTTC
TRBJ2-1 - - 15 TRBV5-6 CASSLQGYFYNEQFF TGTGCCAGCAGCTTGCAGGGTTACTTCTACAATGAGCAGTTCTTC
TRBJ1-5 - - 13 TRBV6-6 CASSYRDNQPQHF TGTGCCAGCAGTTACCGGGACAATCAGCCCCAGCATTTT
TRBJ1-5 - - 16 TRBV28 CASSSGSIQKSQPQHF TGTGCCAGCAGTTCCGGGTCGATTCAGAAATCCCAGCCCCAGCATTTT
TRBJ1-3 TRBD1 few 16 TRBV9 CASSVENRGPGNTIYF TGTGCCAGCAGCGTAGAAAACAGGGGGCCTGGAAACACCATATATTTT
TRBJ1-1 - - 14 TRBV6-6 CASKRPAPYTEAFF TGTGCCAGCAAACGGCCAGCTCCGTACACTGAAGCTTTCTTT
TRBJ2-1 - - 14 TRBV30 CAWSASLYTGLFFF TGTGCCTGGAGTGCGAGCCTATATACGGGACTCTTTTTCTTC
TRBJ2-7 TRBD1 - 13 TRBV18 CASSRDRGHEQYF TGTGCCAGCTCACGGGACAGGGGCCACGAGCAGTACTTC
TRBJ2-7 TRBD1 - 15 TRBV7-8 CASSVTGTGAYEQYF TGTGCCAGCAGCGTGACCGGGACAGGGGCCTACGAGCAGTACTTC
TRBJ2-1 TRBD2 - 16 TRBV5-1 CASSLVGTSGNNEQFF TGCGCCAGCAGCTTGGTAGGGACTAGCGGAAACAATGAGCAGTTCTTC
TRBJ1-2 TRBD1 once 12 TRBV30 CACTQGAAGYTF TGTGCCTGTACCCAGGGGGCGGCTGGCTACACCTTC
TRBJ2-2 TRBD1 - 14 TRBV2 CASSADRGTGELFF TGTGCCAGCAGTGCCGACAGGGGTACCGGGGAGCTGTTTTTT
TRBJ2-1 TRBD2 - 14 TRBV6-5 CASSRSGGGNEQFF TGTGCCAGCAGTCGAAGCGGGGGAGGTAATGAGCAGTTCTTC
TRBJ2-1 - - 12 TRBV28 CASSLARDEQFF TGTGCCAGCAGCCTCGCGCGGGATGAGCAGTTCTTC
TRBJ1-2 - - 15 TRBV6-1 CASSEAPGSGYGYTF TGTGCCAGCAGTGAAGCGCCGGGGTCTGGGTATGGCTACACCTTC
TRBJ1-5 - - 15 TRBV5-1 CASSLVGGSNQPQHF TGCGCCAGCAGCTTGGTCGGGGGAAGCAATCAGCCCCAGCATTTT
TRBJ1-4 - - 14 TRBV6-1 CASSVRGFNEKLFF TGTGCCAGCAGTGTAAGGGGGTTTAATGAAAAACTGTTTTTT
TRBJ2-3 - once 14 TRBV27 CASSSLAPTDTQYF TGTGCCAGCAGTTCACTAGCCCCCACAGATACGCAGTATTTT
TRBJ2-7 - once 13 TRBV30 CAWSVTISYEQYF TGTGCCTGGAGTGTAACCATATCCTACGAGCAGTACTTC
TRBJ2-1 TRBD1 - 15 TRBV5-8 CASSRDRGRYNEQFF TGTGCCAGCAGTCGTGACAGGGGAAGATACAATGAGCAGTTCTTC
TRBJ1-4 - - 16 TRBV5-5 CASSPEWAATNEKLFF TGTGCCAGCAGCCCAGAATGGGCGGCAACTAATGAAAAACTGTTTTTT
TRBJ2-2 - - 16 TRBV15 CATSRELATNTGELFF TGTGCCACCAGCAGAGAACTAGCTACGAACACCGGGGAGCTGTTTTTT
TRBJ2-6 - - 16 TRBV6-1 CASSERAASGANVLTF TGTGCCAGCAGTGAAAGGGCAGCATCTGGGGCCAACGTCCTGACTTTC
TRBJ1-2 - few 15 TRBV15 CATSVRTSISFGYTF TGTGCCACCAGCGTGAGGACCTCAATTTCTTTTGGCTACACCTTC
TRBJ2-7 - - 13 TRBV6-6 CASRLHGSYEQYF TGTGCCAGCCGACTCCATGGCTCCTACGAGCAGTACTTC
TRBJ2-7 TRBD1 - 16 TRBV4-2 CASSQGPGGIIYEQYF TGTGCCAGCAGCCAAGGGCCAGGGGGCATAATTTACGAGCAGTACTTC
TRBJ2-7 - - 14 TRBV28 CASSLNFPSYEQYF TGTGCCAGCAGTTTAAACTTTCCCTCCTACGAGCAGTACTTC
TRBJ2-2 TRBD2 few 15 TRBV6-5 CASSKTSGGTGELFF TGTGCCAGCAGTAAAACTAGCGGGGGCACCGGGGAGCTGTTTTTT
TRBJ1-3 - few 14 TRBV6-5 CASTRGQIGNTIYF TGTGCCAGCACCCGAGGACAGATTGGAAACACCATATATTTT
TRBJ2-1 - - 16 TRBV27 CASSFRARRGYNEQFF TGTGCCAGCAGTTTCCGAGCCCGCCGAGGGTACAATGAGCAGTTCTTC
TRBJ2-7 TRBD1 - 15 TRBV19 CASSPQGTVPYEQYF TGTGCCAGTAGTCCTCAAGGGACAGTCCCCTACGAGCAGTACTTC
TRBJ2-7 - - 14 TRBV4-2 CASSPRRGRDEQYF TGTGCCAGCAGCCCTCGGCGGGGTCGGGACGAGCAGTACTTC
TRBJ1-2 TRBD1 - 13 TRBV28 CASGGQVLYGYTF TGTGCCAGCGGGGGACAGGTTTTATATGGCTACACCTTC
TRBJ2-7 - - 14 TRBV19 CASSMGLSSYEQYF TGTGCCAGTAGTATGGGACTGTCCTCCTACGAGCAGTACTTC
TRBJ2-1 - - 11 TRBV28 CASSPRYEQFF TGTGCCAGCAGTCCCCGTTATGAGCAGTTCTTC
TRBJ1-2 - few 11 TRBV20-1 CSARLGSGYTF TGCAGTGCTAGGCTGGGGTCCGGCTACACCTTC
TRBJ1-1 TRBD1 few 16 TRBV19 CASSITGQRFRTEAFF TGTGCCAGTAGTATTACGGGACAGCGGTTCCGGACTGAAGCTTTCTTT
TRBJ1-5 TRBD1 - 16 TRBV30 CAWSVRGQGSNQPQHF TGTGCCTGGAGTGTAAGGGGACAGGGAAGCAATCAGCCCCAGCATTTT
TRBJ2-7 TRBD1 - 15 TRBV10-2 CASSESNRGIYEQYF TGCGCCAGCAGTGAGTCCAACAGGGGGATCTACGAGCAGTACTTC
TRBJ1-1 TRBD1 - 13 TRBV6-5 CASMGQGYHEAFF TGTGCCAGCATGGGACAGGGCTACCATGAAGCTTTCTTT
TRBJ2-7 - - 16 TRBV27 CASSFDRALDPYEQYF TGTGCCAGCAGTTTTGACCGGGCCTTGGACCCCTACGAGCAGTACTTC